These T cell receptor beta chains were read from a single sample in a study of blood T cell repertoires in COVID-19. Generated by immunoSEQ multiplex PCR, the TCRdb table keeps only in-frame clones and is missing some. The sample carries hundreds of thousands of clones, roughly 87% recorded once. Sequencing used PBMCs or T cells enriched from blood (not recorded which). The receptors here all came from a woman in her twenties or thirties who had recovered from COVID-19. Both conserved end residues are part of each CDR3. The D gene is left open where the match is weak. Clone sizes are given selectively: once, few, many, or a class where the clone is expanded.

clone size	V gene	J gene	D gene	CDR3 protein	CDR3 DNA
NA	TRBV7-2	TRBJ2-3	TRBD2	CASSLALAGGPSTDTQYF	TGTGCCAGCAGCTTAGCACTAGCGGGAGGCCCTAGCACAGATACGCAGTATTTT
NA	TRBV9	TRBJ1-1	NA	CASSAHSTGNTEAFF	TGTGCCAGCAGCGCCCATTCGACAGGCAACACTGAAGCTTTCTTT
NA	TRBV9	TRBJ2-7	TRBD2	CASSPLGEGEIGYEQYF	TGTGCCAGCAGCCCCCTTGGGGAGGGTGAGATCGGTTACGAGCAGTACTTC
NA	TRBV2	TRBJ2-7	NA	CASSEQGPSREQYF	TGTGCCAGCAGTGAACAGGGGCCCTCTCGGGAGCAGTACTTC
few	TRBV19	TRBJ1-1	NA	CASSRARLNTEAFF	TGTGCCAGTAGTAGGGCCAGGCTGAACACTGAAGCTTTCTTT
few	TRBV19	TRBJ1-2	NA	CASSIYVPAVEGYTF	TGTGCCAGTAGTATTTACGTCCCCGCGGTGGAAGGCTACACCTTC
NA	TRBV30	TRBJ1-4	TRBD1	CAWDRGTWGNEKLFF	TGTGCCTGGGACAGGGGCACGTGGGGTAATGAAAAACTGTTTTTT
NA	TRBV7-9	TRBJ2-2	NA	CASSFVNTGELFF	TGTGCCAGCAGCTTCGTGAACACCGGGGAGCTGTTTTTT
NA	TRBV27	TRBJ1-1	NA	CASSLQGKGMNTEAFF	TGTGCCAGCAGTTTACAGGGTAAGGGGATGAACACTGAAGCTTTCTTT
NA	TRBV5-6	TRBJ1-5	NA	CASSLVNQPQHF	TGTGCCAGCAGTTTAGTAAATCAGCCCCAGCATTTT
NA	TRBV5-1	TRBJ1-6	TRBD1	CASRLLPLQDRGRWPLHF	TGCGCCAGCAGACTGTTGCCACTTCAGGACAGGGGGCGTTGGCCCCTCCACTTT
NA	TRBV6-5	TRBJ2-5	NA	CASSYSLVGETQYF	TGTGCCAGCAGTTACTCGCTAGTGGGAGAGACCCAGTACTTC
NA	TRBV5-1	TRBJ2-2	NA	CASSPPQGGPGELFF	TGCGCCAGCAGCCCGCCTCAGGGGGGACCCGGGGAGCTGTTTTTT
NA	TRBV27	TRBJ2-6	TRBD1	CASSLFPQLTGTGASGANVLTF	TGTGCCAGCAGTTTGTTCCCCCAATTAACCGGGACAGGGGCCTCTGGGGCCAACGTCCTGACTTTC
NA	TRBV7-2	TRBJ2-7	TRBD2	CASSPPGTSDYEQYF	TGTGCCAGCAGCCCACCCGGGACTAGCGACTACGAGCAGTACTTC
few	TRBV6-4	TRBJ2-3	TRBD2	CASSDSSGGGDTQYF	TGTGCCAGCAGTGACTCGTCGGGAGGGGGAGATACGCAGTATTTT
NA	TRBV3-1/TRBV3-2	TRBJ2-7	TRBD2	CASSQGLAGSYEQYF	TGTGCCAGCAGCCAAGGACTAGCGGGGAGCTACGAGCAGTACTTC
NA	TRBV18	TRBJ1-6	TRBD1	CASSSGQGNSPLHF	TGTGCCAGCTCATCGGGACAGGGAAATTCACCCCTCCACTTT
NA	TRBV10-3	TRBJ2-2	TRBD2	CAIKPSGGAFAGELFF	TGTGCCATCAAACCTAGCGGGGGGGCCTTCGCCGGGGAGCTGTTTTTT
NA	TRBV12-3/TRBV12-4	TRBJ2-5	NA	CASSLAGGETQYF	TGTGCCAGCAGTTTAGCGGGAGGCGAGACCCAGTACTTC
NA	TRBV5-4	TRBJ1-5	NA	CASSSPRSPQPQHF	TGTGCCAGCAGTTCCCCACGGAGCCCGCAGCCCCAGCATTTT
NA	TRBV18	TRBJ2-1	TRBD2	CASSPRTGTSGRIYNEQFF	TGTGCCAGCTCGCCGAGAACTGGGACTAGCGGGAGGATATACAATGAGCAGTTCTTC
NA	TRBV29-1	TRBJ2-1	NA	CSVEVRGSYNEQFF	TGCAGCGTTGAAGTCCGGGGATCCTACAATGAGCAGTTCTTC
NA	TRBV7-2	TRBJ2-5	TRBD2	CASSFGSGGYSAKTQYF	TGTGCCAGCAGCTTCGGTAGCGGGGGGTATTCTGCGAAGACCCAGTACTTC
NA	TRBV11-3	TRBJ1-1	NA	CASSLSGTEAFF	TGTGCCAGCAGCTTAAGCGGTACTGAAGCTTTCTTT
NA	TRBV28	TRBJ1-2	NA	CASSLVYGSEGNGYTF	TGTGCCAGCAGTTTGGTTTACGGATCGGAGGGGAATGGCTACACCTTC
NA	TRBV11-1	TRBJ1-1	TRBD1	CASSYGTGVQAFF	TGTGCCAGCAGCTACGGGACAGGGGTGCAAGCTTTCTTT
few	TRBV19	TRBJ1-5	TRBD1	CAILDRVINQPQHF	TGTGCCATCCTCGACAGGGTCATCAATCAGCCCCAGCATTTT
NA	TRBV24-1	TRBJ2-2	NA	CATSDFDTGELFF	TGTGCCACCAGTGATTTCGACACCGGGGAGCTGTTTTTT
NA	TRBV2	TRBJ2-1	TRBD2	CASWGLGEYGGAISNEQFF	TGTGCCAGCTGGGGACTAGGCGAATATGGGGGGGCGATCTCCAATGAGCAGTTCTTC
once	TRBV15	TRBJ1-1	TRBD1	CATRDRATEAFF	TGTGCCACCCGGGACAGGGCCACTGAAGCTTTCTTT
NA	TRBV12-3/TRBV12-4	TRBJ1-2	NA	CASNDRHLYGYTF	TGTGCCAGCAATGACAGACATCTCTATGGCTACACCTTC
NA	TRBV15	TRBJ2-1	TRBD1	CATNPTGDSYNEQFF	TGTGCCACCAACCCTACAGGGGACTCCTACAATGAGCAGTTCTTC
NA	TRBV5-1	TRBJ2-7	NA	CASSLVPEEYEQYF	TGCGCCAGCAGCTTGGTTCCAGAAGAATACGAGCAGTACTTC
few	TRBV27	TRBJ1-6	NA	CASSFHSAGNSPLHF	TGTGCCAGCAGTTTTCACTCGGCAGGGAATTCACCCCTCCACTTT
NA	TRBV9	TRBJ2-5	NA	CASSVGGYEETQYF	TGTGCCAGCAGCGTAGGCGGGTACGAAGAGACCCAGTACTTC
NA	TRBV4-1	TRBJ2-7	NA	CASSQDPPPKISSYEQYF	TGCGCCAGCAGCCAAGACCCTCCCCCGAAGATTAGCTCCTACGAGCAGTACTTC
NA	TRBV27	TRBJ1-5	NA	CASSSRGGVDQPQHF	TGTGCCAGCAGCTCAAGGGGAGGGGTCGATCAGCCCCAGCATTTT
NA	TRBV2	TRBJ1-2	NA	CASQRRGGGDYGYTF	TGTGCCAGCCAGCGGAGGGGGGGCGGAGACTATGGCTACACCTTC
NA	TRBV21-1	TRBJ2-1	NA	CASSKWLLAYQGQFF	TGTGCCAGCAGCAAATGGTTGCTCGCGTATCAGGGGCAGTTCTTC
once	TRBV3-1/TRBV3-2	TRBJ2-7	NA	CASSQVYWGAGESYEQYF	TGTGCCAGCAGCCAGGTTTACTGGGGGGCGGGAGAATCCTACGAGCAGTACTTC
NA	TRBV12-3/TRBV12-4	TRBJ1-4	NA	CASSLTGNEKLFF	TGTGCCAGCAGTTTAACAGGGAATGAAAAACTGTTTTTT
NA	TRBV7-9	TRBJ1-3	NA	CASYGGASGNTIYF	TGTGCCAGCTATGGGGGCGCCTCTGGAAACACCATATATTTT
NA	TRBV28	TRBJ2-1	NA	CASSLTLTIPLSYNEQFF	TGTGCCAGCAGTCTAACCTTAACTATTCCGTTATCCTACAATGAGCAGTTCTTC
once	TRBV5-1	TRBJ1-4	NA	CASSLRGSNEKLFF	TGCGCCAGCAGCTTGAGGGGGAGTAATGAAAAACTGTTTTTT
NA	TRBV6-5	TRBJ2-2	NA	CASRWGPNTGELFF	TGTGCCAGCAGATGGGGGCCAAACACCGGGGAGCTGTTTTTT
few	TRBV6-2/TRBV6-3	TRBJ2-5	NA	CASSSWVTGETQYF	TGTGCCAGCAGTTCCTGGGTTACAGGGGAGACCCAGTACTTC
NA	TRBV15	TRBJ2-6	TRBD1	CATSRGRTGGSGANVLTF	TGTGCCACCAGCAGAGGGAGGACAGGGGGCTCTGGGGCCAACGTCCTGACTTTC
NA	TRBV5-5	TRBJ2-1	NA	CASSQPGSYNEQFF	TGTGCCAGCAGCCAGCCGGGCTCCTACAATGAGCAGTTCTTC
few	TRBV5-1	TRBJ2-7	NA	CASSLGQDGSYEQYF	TGCGCCAGCAGCTTGGGACAGGACGGCTCCTACGAGCAGTACTTC
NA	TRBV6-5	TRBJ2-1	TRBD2	CASRLAGGFYNEQFF	TGTGCCAGCAGACTAGCGGGAGGTTTCTACAATGAGCAGTTCTTC
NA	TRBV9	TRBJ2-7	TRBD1	CASSVDRQGPYEQYF	TGTGCCAGCAGCGTAGATCGACAGGGCCCCTACGAGCAGTACTTC
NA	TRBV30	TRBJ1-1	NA	CASAGGWRTEAFF	TGTGCCTCCGCCGGGGGGTGGAGGACTGAAGCTTTCTTT
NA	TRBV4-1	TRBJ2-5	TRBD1	CASSVRPAGGGGETQYF	TGCGCCAGCAGCGTCCGACCCGCAGGGGGCGGAGGGGAGACCCAGTACTTC
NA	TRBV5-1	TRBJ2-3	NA	CASSLEHRDSTDTQYF	TGCGCCAGCAGCTTGGAGCACAGAGACAGCACAGATACGCAGTATTTT